This T cell receptor beta chain was profiled in a study of cytomegalovirus exposure and HLA in healthy donors. In the case of this clone: As yet, its antigen is unknown.

The donors were part of the validation cohort of 120 subjects. That cohort was separate from the first cohort, which comprised 700 or so subjects. The table came from immunoSEQ multiplex PCR; TCRdb's copy has only in-frame clones and leaves some out. The sample shows 150,000 to 160,000 clones, just over 85% of them seen only once. Losses at the gene ends were 7 bases for V and 5 bases for J; bases not matched to a gene: 10. Germline CDR1 is LNHDA and CDR2 is SQIVND (reference sequence). There are 15 residues in the CDR3. Findings and limits, study-wide: Both high specificity and high sensitivity reportedly marked the classifier's diagnosis of cytomegalovirus status. Most TCR sequences showed up rarely, but some public TCRs showed up in many donors.

This TCR came from a human donor in good health. This chain links TRBV19 with TRBJ1-2, with 10 bases aligning to TRBD1. Material: PBMCs. Written as DNA, the CDR3 is TGTGCCAGTACACCGGAGGACAGGGGGTTTTATGGCTACACCTTC. Translation gives CASTPEDRGFYGYTF.